These 32 T cell receptor beta chains share one sample of origin, sequenced in a study of CD8+CD57+ T cells in acquired aplastic anemia. The template for TCR beta VDJ and CDR3 sequence profiling was genomic DNA. Using its own MiXCR run on the reads, TCRdb lists one record per CDR3 protein. The sample lists approximately 380,000 distinct CDR3 sequences; about 70% were seen once. Sequences were obtained from sorted CD4+, CD8+, or CD8+CD57+ T cells (not recorded which) from PBMCs. The source is a human donor in good health, serving as a control.

As to this clonotype: At one end the junction does not follow the germline gene, possibly because of a read error. The chain combines TRBV2 with TRBJ1-2, with 7 bases lining up with TRBD1. CDR3 length: 14 amino acids. Germline V lookup: CDR1 SNHLY, CDR2 FYNNEI. As DNA, the CDR3 is TGTGCCAGCAGCCGACAGGGTGGGATCACCGGCGACATCTTC. Translation: CASSRQGGITGDIF.

J is TRBJ1-5 and V is TRBV7-2; D gene uncertain. Germline V lookup: CDR1 SGHTA, CDR2 FQGNSA. This CDR3 region has 11 residues. Trimming shortened V by 4 bases and J by 13 bases, and 11 bases separated the two germline ends. The DNA of the CDR3 is TGTGCCAGCAGCTCATCTAGGATGCAGCATTTT. Translation gives CASSSSRMQHF.

Remarks on this clonotype: One end of the junction does not line up with germline, which may come from a read error. This chain links TRBV7-9 with TRBJ2-7; no firm D call. This CDR3 is 14 amino acids long. CDR1 is SEHNR, CDR2 FQNEAQ, per germline (reference sequence). The CDR3 spells CASSLSTLFDGPGF. Here the CDR3 DNA reads TGTGCCAGCAGCTTATCGACACTATTCGACGGGCCTGGGTTC. The full variable domain, in which reference TRBV7-9 and TRBJ2-7 provide the parts outside the CDR3, is DTGVSQNPRHKITKRGQNVTFRCDPISEHNRLYWYRQTLGQGPEFLTYFQNEAQLEKSRLLSDRFSAERPKGSFSTLEIQRTEQGDSAMYLCASSLSTLFDGPGFGPGTRLTVT.

A note on this clonotype: This may arise from a read error, as a much more abundant clone is one base away. The chain combines TRBV6-1 with TRBJ1-6; unclear D gene. The CDR3 contains 15 residues. Germline loops: CDR1 MNHNS, CDR2 SASEGT. CDR3 DNA: TGTGCCAGCATTGGGCTTAGCTCCTGTAATTCACCCCTCCACTTT. Translated, it gives CASIGLSSCNSPLHF.

This chain links TRBV4-3 with TRBJ1-6; possible D gene TRBD1, 5 bases. The length of the CDR3 is 14 residues. Germline V gene lookup returns CDR1 LGHNA and CDR2 YSLEER. V gave up 5 bases and J gave up 7 bases, with 12 bases separating them. For the CDR3, the DNA is TGCGCCAGCAGCTCGGGGACCAAAAATTCACCCCTCCACTTT. Translating gives CASSSGTKNSPLHF.

This chain links TRBV9 with TRBJ2-3; D remains ambiguous. With 4 bases removed from V and 0 bases from J, the gap between germline ends came to 15 bases. CDR3 length equals 16 residues. Per the germline V gene, CDR1 is SGDLS and CDR2 is YYNGEE. This chain's CDR3 is CASSQCLSRSTDTQYF. CDR3 sequence (DNA): TGTGCCAGCAGCCAATGCCTGAGTAGGAGCACAGATACGCAGTATTTT.

This clonotype occurred a few times. This chain links TRBV4-2 with TRBJ2-7; D may be TRBD1 or TRBD2 (7 bases each). This CDR3 comprises 17 residues. The V end lost 3 bases, the J end lost 3 bases, and 21 bases lay between the germline ends. The V gene's germline CDR1 is LGHNA and CDR2 YNFKEQ. CDR3 region: CASSHTGGTVRGYEQYF. The CDR3 DNA sequence: TGTGCCAGCAGCCACACCGGGGGGACAGTGAGGGGCTACGAGCAGTACTTC.

This sequence joins TRBV9 and TRBJ1-2, with TRBD1 as a possible D gene (5 bases). In germline, CDR1 is SGDLS, CDR2 YYNGEE. CDR3 size: 16 residues. V was cut by 0 bases and J by 8 bases, with 20 bases left in between. The CDR3 loop is CASSVEVGTSIWGYTF. The CDR3 DNA is TGTGCCAGCAGCGTAGAAGTAGGGACGTCCATTTGGGGCTACACCTTC.

The chain links TRBV7-3 to TRBJ1-2; weak D call: TRBD1 (6 bases). V was cut by 7 bases and J by 3 bases, with 12 bases left in between. CDR1 and CDR2 (germline): SGHTA, FQGTGA. The length of the CDR3 is 13 residues. The CDR3 region has the DNA TGTGCCAGCAACCCGAGGGGGGACTATGGCTACACCTTC. This translates into CASNPRGDYGYTF.

This clonotype was counted at least ten times. The chain uses TRBV3-1 and TRBJ1-1; the D is unclear. Deletions cut 3 bases from V and 1 base from J, with 12 bases between. Germline V gives CDR1 LGHDT, CDR2 YNNKEL (reference sequence). The length of the CDR3 is 15 residues. CDR3 coding DNA: TGTGCCAGCAGCCATGTAGGACGGAAGAACACTGAAGCTTTCTTT. Translating it yields CASSHVGRKNTEAFF.

This rearrangement joins TRBV19 to TRBJ2-3, with TRBD1 matching 9 bases. The trim removed 3 bases at V and 4 bases at J, leaving 8 bases unmatched. Germline CDR1 and CDR2: LNHDA and SQIVND (reference sequence). The CDR3 is made up of 16 amino acids. DNA for the CDR3: TGTGCCAGTAGTATTATAGGGACAGGGAAGGCAGATACGCAGTATTTT. Encoded protein: CASSIIGTGKADTQYF.

With regard to this clonotype: Compared with germline, one end of the junction differs, possibly owing to a read error. The rearrangement uses TRBV20-1 and TRBJ2-7, with D possibly matching TRBD2 (5 bases). CDR3 length equals 12 residues. Germline CDR1 is DFQATT and CDR2 is SNEGSKA (reference sequence). DNA of the CDR3: TGCAGTGCCGGAGTGGCAGACTACGAGGAGTACTTC. Translating gives CSAGVADYEEYF.

About this clonotype itself: The CDR3 ends on some other residue instead of the conserved phenylalanine or tryptophan, so this is likely a read error. The limits of the CDR3 on the DNA are not certain, so only TCRdb's listed CDR3 is given. This chain connects TRBV19 to TRBJ2-6. The CDR3 region is 15 residues in length, termini included. CDR1 and CDR2 (germline): LNHDA, SQIVND (reference sequence). The CDR3 region is CASSIGVTDGYTLGS.

J is TRBJ1-1 and V is TRBV5-1; the D is unclear. V was shortened by 2 bases and J by 11 bases, with 16 bases between the two germline ends. This CDR3 contains 13 residues. Per the germline V gene, CDR1 is SGHRS and CDR2 is YFSETQ. CDR3 region: CASSFGPLFEAFF. In DNA, the CDR3 is TGCGCCAGCAGCTTTGGGCCTTTGTTTGAGGCTTTCTTT.

Remarks on this clonotype: Since no conserved phenylalanine or tryptophan closes the CDR3, a read error is the likely cause. The limits of the CDR3 on the DNA are not certain, so only TCRdb's listed CDR3 is given. The V and J genes are TRBV7-7 and TRBJ2-7; no check of the table's D call, TRBD1, against the DNA was made. Germline CDR1 and CDR2: SSHAT and FNYEAQ (reference sequence). The CDR3 spans 13 amino acids, including both terminal residues. The chain's CDR3 is CASSLASGRGEHN.

The J gene is TRBJ2-1, the V gene TRBV5-1; D is tentatively TRBD1 or TRBD2 (6 bases each). Germline CDR1 reads SGHRS; CDR2 reads YFSETQ. This CDR3 spans 16 amino acids. V shed 3 bases and J shed 16 bases, with 29 bases lying between them. CDR3: CASSSGARGGGTEAFF. Here the CDR3 DNA reads TGCGCCAGCAGCTCCGGGGCCAGGGGTGGAGGGACTGAAGCTTTCTTC. Full variable domain (remainder filled in from reference TRBV5-1 and TRBJ2-1): KAGVTQTPRYLIKTRGQQVTLSCSPISGHRSVSWYQQTPGQGLQFLFEYFSETQRNKGNFPGRFSGRQFSNSRSEMNVSTLELGDSALYLCASSSGARGGGTEAFFGPGTRLTVL.

The V call is TRBV7-2, the J call TRBJ2-3; the D gene is possibly TRBD2 (6 bases). The CDR3 extends over 18 amino acids. The germline V gene encodes CDR1 SGHTA and CDR2 FQGNSA. V lost 3 bases and J lost 6, with 25 bases in between. CDR3 amino acids: CASSFGSSGGELFDTQYF. The CDR3 DNA reads TGTGCCAGCAGCTTCGGGAGTAGCGGCGGGGAGCTCTTTGATACGCAGTATTTT. The complete variable domain, with remaining parts taken from reference TRBV7-2 and TRBJ2-3, reads GAGVSQSPSNKVTEKGKDVELRCDPISGHTALYWYRQSLGQGLEFLIYFQGNSAPDKSGLPSDRFSAERTGGSVSTLTIQRTQQEDSAVYLCASSFGSSGGELFDTQYFGPGTRLTVL.

This clonotype was seen ten or more times. The V and J genes are TRBV6-6 and TRBJ1-1, with D maybe TRBD1 (6 bases). This CDR3 region has 14 residues. V shed 6 bases and J shed 1 base, with 12 bases lying between them. Germline-derived CDR1 and CDR2 are MNHNY and SVGAGI (reference sequence). CDR3 loop: CASRQQGENTEAFF. The CDR3, as DNA: TGTGCCAGCAGACAACAGGGAGAGAACACTGAAGCTTTCTTT.

This chain connects TRBV7-2 to TRBJ2-6; D is unresolved. The V gene lost 5 bases and the J gene lost 0 bases, with 11 bases spanning the gap. The CDR3 runs 16 residues. The germline V gene has CDR1 SGHTA and CDR2 FQGNSA. The CDR3 DNA is TGTGCCAGCAGCCGACGCGAGTCCTCTGGGGCCAACGTCCTGACTTTC. Its protein product is CASSRRESSGANVLTF.

The V and J genes are TRBV14 and TRBJ2-7; 8 positions agree with TRBD1. CDR3 size: 16 residues. Germline V CDR1 and CDR2: SGHDN, FVKESK. J gave up 3 bases and V 4 bases, and 11 bases lay outside the gene matches. CDR3 nucleotides: TGTGCCAGCAGCCTCCCCATGGAGACAGGGGTCTACGAGCAGTACTTC. It specifies CASSLPMETGVYEQYF.

This clonotype showed up many times. This may stem from a read error, because a much larger clone lies one nucleotide away. This chain links TRBV15 with TRBJ2-5, with TRBD2 as a possible D gene (6 bases). There are 12 residues in the CDR3. Trimming stripped 5 bases from V and 2 bases from J, with 6 bases between. Germline-derived CDR1 and CDR2 are LNHNV and YYDKDF (reference sequence). The chain's CDR3 is CATSGGQETQYF. The CDR3 nucleotides are TGTGCCACCAGCGGAGGGCAAGAGACCCAGTACTTC.

Comment on this clonotype: Sequence at one end of the junction differs from germline and may be a read error. The V and J genes are TRBV19 and TRBJ1-4, with D unresolved. CDR1 and CDR2 (germline): LNHDA, SQIVND (reference sequence). The CDR3 sequence is 15 residues long. The CDR3 sequence: CASSIGTTATNEKLF. As DNA, the CDR3 is TGTGCCAGTAGTATAGGTACGACCGCAACTAATGAAAAGCTTTTT.

V usage is TRBV5-6 and J usage is TRBJ2-1; 7 bases map to TRBD1. CDR1 is SGHDT and CDR2 is YYEEEE in the germline V gene. The CDR3 runs 13 residues. With V trimmed by 3 bases and J by 10 bases, 7 bases remained unmatched. Here the CDR3 DNA reads TGTGCCAGCAGCTCCGGGCTGGGACAGGAGCAGTTCTTC. It encodes CASSSGLGQEQFF.

Turning to this clonotype: Its ends do not fully match the called genes, so a read error is possible. The J gene is TRBJ2-2, the V gene TRBV27; possibly TRBD2 for D (6 bases). Germline V gives CDR1 MNHEY, CDR2 SMNVEV (reference sequence). The length of the CDR3 is 15 residues. CDR3 protein: CASSGEEGRSGEPFF. The CDR3 region has the DNA TGTGCCAGCAGCGGCGAGGAGGGGAGGTCCGGGGAGCCGTTTTTT.

The CDR3 here is CASPEGLNYGYTF. For the CDR3, the DNA is TGTGCCAGCCCAGAGGGCCTTAACTATGGCTACACCTTC. The V gene is TRBV10-3, the J gene TRBJ1-2; D unclear. The CDR3 extends over 13 amino acids. V was shortened by 10 bases and J by 1 base, with 13 bases between the two germline ends. The V gene's germline CDR1 is ENHRY and CDR2 SYGVKD.

This clonotype was picked up many times. The gene calls are TRBV10-2 and TRBJ2-6; 12 nucleotides match TRBD1. Per the germline V gene, CDR1 is WSHSY and CDR2 is SAAADI. V lost 1 base and J lost 2; bases outside the gene matches: 3. The CDR3 runs 18 residues. The CDR3 protein is CASSEWDRGRAGANVLTF. Here the CDR3 DNA reads TGCGCCAGCAGTGAGTGGGACAGGGGGCGAGCTGGGGCCAACGTCCTGACTTTC.

This clonotype appeared a few times. V and J are TRBV30 and TRBJ2-1, with 9 positions matching TRBD2. Losses at the gene ends were 2 bases for V and 10 bases for J; bases not matched to a gene: 9. Germline CDR1 and CDR2: GTSNPN and SVGIG (reference sequence). CDR3 length equals 14 residues. The CDR3 here is CAWSMAGGPREQFF. The DNA of the CDR3 is TGTGCCTGGAGTATGGCGGGGGGGCCTAGAGAGCAGTTCTTC.

The V call is TRBV19, the J call TRBJ1-5, with D perhaps matching TRBD1 (6 bases). Germline CDR1 LNHDA, CDR2 SQIVND (reference sequence). The ends were cut back, 3 bases at V and 4 bases at J, with 13 bases in the middle. The CDR3 has 15 amino acids. The CDR3, as DNA: TGTGCCAGTAGTATTCACTGGCAGGGGAATCAGCCCCAGCATTTT. It is translated as CASSIHWQGNQPQHF.

A word on this clonotype: Because the CDR3's place on the DNA is in doubt, the DNA is left out and the CDR3 is given as listed by TCRdb. The rearrangement links TRBV7-9 to TRBJ2-7; TRBD2, as called in the table, went unchecked against the DNA. Termini included, the CDR3 measures 15 amino acids. Germline V gene data show CDR1 as SEHNR and CDR2 as FQNEAQ (reference sequence). CDR3 residues: CASTGRRTSTSDQYF.

This clonotype was counted at least ten times. CDR3 coding DNA: TGTGCCAGCAGTTGGGACAGGGTGGAGACCCAGTACTTC. It translates to CASSWDRVETQYF. The chain employs TRBV2 and TRBJ2-5, with 9 bases fitting TRBD1. Germline V gene lookup returns CDR1 SNHLY and CDR2 FYNNEI. The CDR3 consists of 13 residues. V lost 5 bases, J lost 5 bases, and 3 bases stayed unmatched.

This clonotype was counted a single time. A read error is likely, as this CDR3 ends without the conserved phenylalanine or tryptophan. The limits of the CDR3 on the DNA are not certain, so only TCRdb's listed CDR3 is given. The genes are TRBV7-2 and TRBJ1-5. The CDR3 has 13 amino acids, counting both end residues. CDR1 is SGHTA, CDR2 FQGNSA, per germline. The CDR3 is CASSLSGSNYEQY.

The genes are TRBV5-1 and TRBJ1-1; TRBD1 might be the D (6 bases). CDR3 length: 14 amino acids. V lost 0 bases and J 3 bases, leaving 9 bases between the germline ends. Germline-derived CDR1 and CDR2 are SGHRS and YFSETQ. CDR3 in DNA: TGCGCCAGCAGCTTGGCCTACAGGGACACTGAAGCTTTCTTT. Its translation: CASSLAYRDTEAFF.